Detailed here is one T cell receptor beta chain. Antigen specificity is unknown. The sample comes from a study of blood T cells in healthy people across ages. Whole-study findings and limits: The recorded TCR beta diversity per million T cells decreased in a roughly linear manner with age.

Combining a sample-barcoded 5' primer with a J-beta primer mix, a second PCR ran for roughly 7 to 12 cycles. Each cDNA molecule was tagged by a template-switch adaptor that had 12 random nucleotides. TCRdb re-called the 5' RACE reads through MiXCR, storing one row per CDR3 protein. Of 450,000 to 650,000 distinct CDR3 sequences listed, under 30% are singletons. Germline-derived CDR1 and CDR2 are DFQATT and SNEGSKA (reference sequence). This CDR3 is built from 16 residues. V was cut by 3 bases and J by 0 bases, with 14 bases left in between. Isolation per sample recovered at least 7 million PBMCs. These records were also assigned to another study, of T cells of mothers and their children.

The specimen was blood. The clonotype comes from a boy under 18 in good health. The chain is built from TRBV20-1 and TRBJ2-2, with D tentatively TRBD1 (6 bases). The CDR3 is CSARTRQDPNTGELFF. The CDR3 nucleotides are TGCAGTGCTAGGACAAGACAGGACCCGAACACCGGGGAGCTGTTTTTT.